The T cell receptor (beta chain) described here comes from a study of blood T cell repertoires in COVID-19. In the study overall: Researchers got acute and convalescent COVID-19 samples from the United States, Italy and Spain. Sources were T cells, B-cell-depleted T cells, or PBMCs; the material itself was cDNA or gDNA.

This CDR3 spans 12 amino acids. With 6 bases removed from V and 6 bases from J, the gap between germline ends came to 9 bases. CDR1 and CDR2 from the germline V gene are KGHSH and LQKENI. The assay was immunoSEQ multiplex PCR, and TCRdb's table has in-frame clones only and misses some. The sample lists roughly 150,000 clones; 84% were seen once. The chain combines TRBV18 with TRBJ1-5; maybe TRBD1 (6 bases). Source material: peripheral blood. The TCR sequence derives from an elderly woman with COVID-19, enrolled during active disease. The CDR3 DNA reads TGTGCCAGCTCTCCGGACAGTCAGCCCCAGCATTTT. Its protein product is CASSPDSQPQHF.